One sample yielded the 21 T cell receptor beta chains listed below, sequenced in a study of control samples from healthy donors and cancer patients. Clones were sequenced by immunoSEQ multiplex PCR, and TCRdb holds only the in-frame ones, with some missing. Among about 120,000 clones listed, around 87% were seen once. Specimen: blood. Receptors originate from a man aged 55-75 years in good health.

This sequence joins TRBV7-2 and TRBJ2-7; D ambiguous. Per the germline V gene, CDR1 is SGHTA and CDR2 is FQGNSA. CDR3 length equals 14 residues. V was pared by 2 bases and J by 2 bases, with 10 bases between. CDR3 residues: CASSLTETPYEQYF. Written as DNA, the CDR3 is TGTGCCAGCAGCTTAACGGAGACTCCCTACGAGCAGTACTTC. Full variable domain (missing parts from reference TRBV7-2 and TRBJ2-7): GAGVSQSPSNKVTEKGKDVELRCDPISGHTALYWYRQSLGQGLEFLIYFQGNSAPDKSGLPSDRFSAERTGGSVSTLTIQRTQQEDSAVYLCASSLTETPYEQYFGPGTRLTVT.

V is TRBV10-3 and J is TRBJ2-2; perhaps D is TRBD1 or TRBD2 (5 bases each). The germline gives CDR1 ENHRY, CDR2 SYGVKD. Trimming stripped 7 bases from V and 2 bases from J, with 11 bases between. This CDR3 has 14 amino acids. The CDR3 nucleotides read TGTGCCATCATGGGGACGGCCAACACCGGGGAGCTGTTTTTT. The encoded protein is CAIMGTANTGELFF.

This chain joins TRBV27 and TRBJ1-6; D gene unclear. Trimming pared 0 bases from V and 12 bases from J, leaving 15 bases between. This CDR3 has 15 residues. Germline-derived CDR1 and CDR2 are MNHEY and SMNVEV (reference sequence). The CDR3 DNA reads as TGTGCCAGCAGTTTATCGATAACCCCCAACAGACCCCTCCACTTT. Translation: CASSLSITPNRPLHF.

CDR3 protein: CASSFQGLGNTIYF. The CDR3 region has the DNA TGTGCCAGCAGCTTCCAGGGGCTCGGAAACACCATATATTTT. V gene TRBV5-4 combines with J gene TRBJ1-3; possibly TRBD1 for D (6 bases). Germline CDR1 and CDR2: SGHNT and YYREEE (reference sequence). V dropped 2 bases and J dropped 4 bases, with 10 bases sitting between them. This CDR3 contains 14 residues.

The chain is built from TRBV3-1 (or the pseudogene TRBV3-2) and TRBJ2-7; 7 nucleotides align to TRBD2. Losses at the gene ends were 4 bases for V and 3 bases for J; bases not matched to a gene: 12. The CDR3 is 16 amino acids. Germline CDR1 is LGHDT and CDR2 is YNNKEL (reference sequence). The CDR3 DNA is TGTGCCAGCAGCCTTTCGGGAGGACGGATGGACTACGAGCAGTACTTC. Protein product: CASSLSGGRMDYEQYF.

The chain combines TRBV3-1 (or the pseudogene TRBV3-2) with TRBJ1-1; maybe TRBD1 (6 bases). Trimming took off 0 bases at V and 8 bases at J, with 13 bases between the two ends. The CDR3 spans 14 residues. Germline values: CDR1 LGHDT, CDR2 YNNKEL (reference sequence). CDR3 region: CASSQDFGTREAFF. CDR3 nucleotides: TGTGCCAGCAGCCAAGATTTTGGGACAAGGGAAGCTTTCTTT.

The chain joins TRBV9 to TRBJ2-7, with TRBD1 matching over 8 bases. Germline assignment: CDR1 SGDLS and CDR2 YYNGEE. V shed 4 bases and J 5 bases; nucleotides not matched to a gene: 2. CDR3 length: 12 residues. The CDR3, as DNA: TGTGCCAGCAGCTCGACAGGGGACGAGCAGTACTTC. This sequence encodes CASSSTGDEQYF.

The rearrangement uses TRBV11-2 and TRBJ1-1; no clear D. In germline, CDR1 is SGHAT, CDR2 FQNNGV. Trimming shortened V by 1 base and J by 10 bases, and 7 bases separated the two germline ends. The CDR3 length is 11 residues. The CDR3 here is CASSLGPAAFF. CDR3 sequence (DNA): TGTGCCAGCAGCTTAGGTCCGGCAGCTTTCTTT.

As concerns this clone: A junction end diverges from the germline sequence, so it may reflect a read error. CDR3 sequence: CASNTQVDQKDF. The DNA for the CDR3 is TGTGCCAGCAACACCCAGGTGGACCAAAAGGACTTC. This chain uses TRBV28 with TRBJ1-2; D gene ambiguous. This CDR3 has 12 residues. Germline CDR1 is MDHEN and CDR2 is SYDVKM.

The chain couples TRBV1 to TRBJ1-5. TRBV1 is a pseudogene segment. This CDR3 region has 13 residues. CDR3 amino acids: CTSSEPSNQPQHF. CDR3 in DNA: TGCACCAGCAGCGAACCTAGCAATCAGCCCCAGCATTTT.

This clone was seen a handful of times. The rearrangement uses TRBV5-1 and TRBJ1-1, with TRBD1 matching over 7 bases. J gave up 4 bases and V 3 bases, and 12 bases lay outside the gene matches. The CDR3 runs 16 residues. In germline, CDR1 is SGHRS, CDR2 YFSETQ. The CDR3 DNA reads TGCGCCAGCAGCTGGGGAACAGGGGTTTGGGGCACTGAAGCTTTCTTT. This sequence encodes CASSWGTGVWGTEAFF.

V is TRBV28 and J is TRBJ2-7, with 7 bases matching TRBD1. The V segment lost 2 bases and the J segment 3 bases; nucleotides outside the gene matches: 7. This CDR3 has 15 residues. Germline V gene sequence: CDR1 MDHEN, CDR2 SYDVKM. CDR3 in DNA: TGTGCCAGCAGTTTAGCCTCGGGACAGCTCTACGAGCAGTACTTC. Amino acid sequence: CASSLASGQLYEQYF.

The chain recombines TRBV5-1 with TRBJ1-3; 8 nucleotides align to TRBD1. CDR3 length: 16 residues. The trim removed 4 bases at V and 0 bases at J, leaving 6 bases unmatched. Germline-derived CDR1 and CDR2 are SGHRS and YFSETQ. CDR3 protein: CASSPPTGASGNTIYF. As DNA, the CDR3 is TGCGCCAGCAGCCCCCCGACAGGGGCCTCTGGAAACACCATATATTTT.

V is TRBV23-1 and J is TRBJ1-5, with 8 bases fitting TRBD1. TRBV23-1 is treated as an ORF (open reading frame) with a function not yet certain. CDR3 size: 14 residues. V shed 4 bases, J shed 3 bases, and the junction held 2 bases outside the gene matches. The CDR3 loop is CASSPGQANQPQHF. The CDR3 DNA sequence: TGCGCCAGCAGTCCGGGACAGGCCAATCAGCCCCAGCATTTT.

This sequence joins TRBV6-6 and TRBJ2-7; D perhaps matches TRBD1 (6 bases). The V end lost 6 bases, the J end lost 1 base, and 16 bases lay between the germline ends. Germline values: CDR1 MNHNY, CDR2 SVGAGI (reference sequence). CDR3 size: 15 residues. CDR3 in amino acids: CASSRARQVSYEQYF. The CDR3 DNA sequence: TGTGCCAGCAGCCGCGCGAGACAGGTGTCCTACGAGCAGTACTTC.

The genes are TRBV19 and TRBJ2-1, with 7 nucleotides matching TRBD2. This CDR3 region has 13 residues. Per the germline V gene, CDR1 is LNHDA and CDR2 is SQIVND (reference sequence). J gave up 7 bases and V 7 bases, and 7 bases lay outside the gene matches. The CDR3 DNA is TGTGCCAGTAATTGGGGGGGAGGGAATGAGCAGTTCTTC. Its protein is CASNWGGGNEQFF.

This chain links TRBV28 with TRBJ1-1; 8 bases are shared with TRBD1. The CDR3 contains 13 residues. Germline V gene data show CDR1 as MDHEN and CDR2 as SYDVKM. Trimming took 3 bases from V and 8 from J; bases not matched to a gene: 5. The CDR3 DNA sequence: TGTGCCAGCAGTTTCCGAGGACAGGGAGAAGCTTTCTTT. Translation gives CASSFRGQGEAFF.

This clone appeared once. This chain links TRBV5-1 with TRBJ1-2, with D maybe TRBD1 (6 bases). There are 14 residues in the CDR3. The V gene lost 2 bases and the J gene lost 8 bases, with 16 bases spanning the gap. Looked up from germline, CDR1 is SGHRS and CDR2 is YFSETQ. The CDR3 DNA sequence: TGCGCCAGCAGCTTAGGACAGACGGGTTCGGGCTACACCTTC. This codes for CASSLGQTGSGYTF.

The V call is TRBV18, the J call TRBJ2-1; 7 nucleotides match TRBD1. The germline V gene has CDR1 KGHSH and CDR2 LQKENI. V shed 0 bases, J shed 8 bases, and the junction held 4 bases outside the gene matches. The CDR3 is 14 residues long. In DNA form, the CDR3 reads TGTGCCAGCTCACCACCGCCCACAGGGGATGAGCAGTTCTTC. Protein sequence: CASSPPPTGDEQFF.

The J gene is TRBJ1-2, the V gene TRBV6-7; TRBD1 aligns across 7 bases. TRBV6-7 is an open reading frame, and its role is uncertain. The V gene end was trimmed by 0 bases and the J gene end by 7 bases; junction bases not matched to a gene: 11. This CDR3 is 16 amino acids long. The CDR3, as DNA: TGTGCCAGCAGTTACTCGATGCGGAGGGGGCAGGGTGGCTACACCTTC. This encodes CASSYSMRRGQGGYTF.

This chain uses TRBV6-5 with TRBJ2-2, with D tentatively TRBD1 (6 bases). CDR3 length: 15 amino acids. V was cut by 8 bases and J by 2 bases, with 15 bases left in between. Germline V gene data show CDR1 as MNHEY and CDR2 as SVGAGI. CDR3 region: CASEWSTGNTGELFF. CDR3 in DNA: TGTGCCAGCGAATGGTCGACAGGTAACACCGGGGAGCTGTTTTTT.